The sequence of this TCR beta chain was determined in a study of blood T cell repertoires in COVID-19. Overall study: Acute and convalescent COVID-19 samples came from the United States, Italy and Spain. Sample material is recorded as cDNA or gDNA derived from T cells, B-cell-depleted T cells, or PBMCs.

CDR1 is LNHDA and CDR2 is SQIVND in the germline V gene (reference sequence). V lost 3 bases and J 4 bases, leaving 9 bases between the germline ends. This CDR3 spans 14 amino acids. As originally analysed: From reference gene primer amplification, estimates of nucleated cell counts were derived. The method was immunoSEQ multiplex PCR; TCRdb's version includes in-frame clones alone and lacks a portion of them. V and J calls and clone size are given by that table; D and trimming were obtained from the DNA. This sample carries 73,000 or so clones, approximately 84% of them seen once, and the ten largest clones take around 4.1%.

This TCR derives from a woman aged 60-75 years with acute or convalescent COVID-19. The source material was peripheral blood. The chain carries TRBV19 and TRBJ2-2, with a tentative D call TRBD1 (5 bases). The CDR3 loop is CASSIPQGTGELFF. The CDR3 coding sequence is TGTGCCAGTAGTATCCCCCAGGGCACCGGGGAGCTGTTTTTT.